The clone carrying this T cell receptor beta chain occurred a few times. The data are from a study of blood T cell repertoires in COVID-19. Some clones are missing from TCRdb's copy, which holds only in-frame ones; the method was immunoSEQ multiplex PCR. The profile shows approximately 220,000 clones, about 91% of them singletons. The germline V and J ends were trimmed by 0 bases and 7 bases, with 5 bases remaining between them. This CDR3 comprises 13 residues. Germline CDR1 is SGHKS and CDR2 is YYEKEE (reference sequence). Sequenced material: PBMCs or T cells enriched from blood (not recorded which). This receptor was obtained from a woman aged 25 to 45 with acute COVID-19. This chain connects TRBV5-5 to TRBJ1-6; unclear D gene. DNA of the CDR3: TGTGCCAGCAGCTTGGAGCCAAATTCACCCCTCCACTTT. Amino acid sequence: CASSLEPNSPLHF.